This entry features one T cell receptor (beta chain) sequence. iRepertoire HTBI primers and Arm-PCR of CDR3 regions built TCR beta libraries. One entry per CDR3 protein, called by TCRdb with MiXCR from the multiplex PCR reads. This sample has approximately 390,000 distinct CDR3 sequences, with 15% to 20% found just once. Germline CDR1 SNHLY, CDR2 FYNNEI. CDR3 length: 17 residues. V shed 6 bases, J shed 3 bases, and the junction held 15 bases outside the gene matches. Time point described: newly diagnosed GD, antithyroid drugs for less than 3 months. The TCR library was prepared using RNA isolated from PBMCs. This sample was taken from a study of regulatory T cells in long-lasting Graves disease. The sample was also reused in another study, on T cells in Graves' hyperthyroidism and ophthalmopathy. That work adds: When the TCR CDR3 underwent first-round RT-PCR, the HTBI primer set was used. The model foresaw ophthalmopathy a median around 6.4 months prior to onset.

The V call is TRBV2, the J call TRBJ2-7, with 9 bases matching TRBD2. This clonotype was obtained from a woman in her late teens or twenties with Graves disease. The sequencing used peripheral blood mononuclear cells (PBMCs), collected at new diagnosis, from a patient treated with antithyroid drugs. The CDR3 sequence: CASRSRVAGEGRYEQYF. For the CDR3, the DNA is TGTGCCAGCAGGTCCCGCGTAGCGGGAGAAGGCCGCTACGAGCAGTACTTC.